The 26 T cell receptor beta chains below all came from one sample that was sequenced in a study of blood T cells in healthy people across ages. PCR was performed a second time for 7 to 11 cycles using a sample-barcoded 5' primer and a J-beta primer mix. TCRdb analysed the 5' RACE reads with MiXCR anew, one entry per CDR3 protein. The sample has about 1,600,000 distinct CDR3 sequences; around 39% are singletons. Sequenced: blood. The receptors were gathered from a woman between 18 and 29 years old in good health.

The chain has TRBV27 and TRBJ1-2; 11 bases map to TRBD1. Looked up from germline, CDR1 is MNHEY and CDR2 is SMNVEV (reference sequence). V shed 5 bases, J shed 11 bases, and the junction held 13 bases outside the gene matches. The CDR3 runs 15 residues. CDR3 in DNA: TGTGCCAGCAGTCTCTCTTCAGGGACAGGGGGTCGGTACACCTTC. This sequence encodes CASSLSSGTGGRYTF.

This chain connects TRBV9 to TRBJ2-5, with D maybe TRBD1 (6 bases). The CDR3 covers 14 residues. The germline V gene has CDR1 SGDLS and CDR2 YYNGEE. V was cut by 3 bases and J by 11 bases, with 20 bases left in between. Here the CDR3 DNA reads TGTGCCAGCAGCGCCCTACCAGGGGACAATGAGCAGTACTTC. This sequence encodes CASSALPGDNEQYF.

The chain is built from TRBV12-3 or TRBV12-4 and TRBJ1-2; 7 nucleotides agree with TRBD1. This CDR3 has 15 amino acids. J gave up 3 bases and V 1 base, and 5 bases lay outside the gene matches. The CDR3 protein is CASSLGRQGDYGYTF. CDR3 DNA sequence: TGTGCCAGCAGTTTAGGGAGACAGGGAGACTATGGCTACACCTTC.

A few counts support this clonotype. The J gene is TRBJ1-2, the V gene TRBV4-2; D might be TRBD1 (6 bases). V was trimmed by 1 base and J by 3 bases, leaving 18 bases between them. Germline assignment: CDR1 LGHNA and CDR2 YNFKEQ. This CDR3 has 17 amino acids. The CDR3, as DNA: TGTGCCAGCAGCCAAGTTGAAGGGGGTTGGGGGCACTATGGCTACACCTTC. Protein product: CASSQVEGGWGHYGYTF.

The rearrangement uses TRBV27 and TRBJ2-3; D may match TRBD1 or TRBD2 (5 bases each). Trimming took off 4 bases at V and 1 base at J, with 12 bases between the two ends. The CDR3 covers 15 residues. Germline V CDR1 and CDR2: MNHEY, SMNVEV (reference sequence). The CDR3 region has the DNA TGTGCCAGCAGTTATAAGGGGAGTGGCACAGATACGCAGTATTTT. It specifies CASSYKGSGTDTQYF.

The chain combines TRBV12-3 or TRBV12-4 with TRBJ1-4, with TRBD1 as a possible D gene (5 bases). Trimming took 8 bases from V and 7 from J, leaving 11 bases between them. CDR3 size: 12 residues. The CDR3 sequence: CASGGFREKLFF. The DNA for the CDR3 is TGTGCCAGCGGGGGGTTTCGTGAAAAACTGTTTTTT.

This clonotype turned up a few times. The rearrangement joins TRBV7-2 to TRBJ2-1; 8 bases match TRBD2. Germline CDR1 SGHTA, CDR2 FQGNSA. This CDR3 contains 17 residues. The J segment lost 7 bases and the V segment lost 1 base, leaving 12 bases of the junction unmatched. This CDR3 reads CASSLGGVGTRTNEQFF. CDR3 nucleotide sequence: TGTGCCAGCAGCTTAGGGGGGGTGGGGACTAGGACAAATGAGCAGTTCTTC.

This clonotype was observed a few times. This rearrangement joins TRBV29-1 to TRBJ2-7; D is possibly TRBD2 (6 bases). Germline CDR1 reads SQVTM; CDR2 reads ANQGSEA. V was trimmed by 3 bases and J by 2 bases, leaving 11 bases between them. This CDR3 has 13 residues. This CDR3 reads CSVDGGRAYEQYF. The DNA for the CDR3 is TGCAGCGTTGACGGGGGACGGGCCTACGAGCAGTACTTC.

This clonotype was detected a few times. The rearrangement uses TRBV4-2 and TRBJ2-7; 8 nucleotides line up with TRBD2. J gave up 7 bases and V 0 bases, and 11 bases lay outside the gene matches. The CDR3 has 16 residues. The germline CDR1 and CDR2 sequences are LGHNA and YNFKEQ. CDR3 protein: CASSQEISGIGYEQYF. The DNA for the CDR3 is TGTGCCAGCAGCCAAGAAATTAGCGGGATTGGCTATGAGCAGTACTTC.

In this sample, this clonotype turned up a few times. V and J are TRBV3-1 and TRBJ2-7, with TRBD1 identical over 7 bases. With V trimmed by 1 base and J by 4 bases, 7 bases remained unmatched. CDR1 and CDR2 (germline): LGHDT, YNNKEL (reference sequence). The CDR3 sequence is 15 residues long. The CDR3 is CASSQAPDRAYEQYF. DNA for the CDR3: TGTGCCAGCAGCCAAGCTCCTGACAGGGCTTACGAGCAGTACTTC.

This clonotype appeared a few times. The CDR3 DNA follows: TGTGCCAGCAGCTTAGGGTGGACTAGCGGGGGGTCAGATACGCAGTATTTT. This translates into CASSLGWTSGGSDTQYF. V gene TRBV11-2 combines with J gene TRBJ2-3, with 14 nucleotides matching TRBD2. V was clipped by 1 base and J by 4 bases; unmatched bases: 4. CDR3 length: 17 residues. Germline V lookup: CDR1 SGHAT, CDR2 FQNNGV.

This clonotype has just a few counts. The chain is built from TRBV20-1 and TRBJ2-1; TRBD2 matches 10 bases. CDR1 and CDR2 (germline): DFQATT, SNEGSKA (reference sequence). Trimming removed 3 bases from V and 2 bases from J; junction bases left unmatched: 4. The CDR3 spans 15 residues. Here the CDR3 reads CSARPSGRAYNEQFF. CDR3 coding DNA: TGCAGTGCTAGGCCCAGCGGGAGGGCCTACAATGAGCAGTTCTTC.

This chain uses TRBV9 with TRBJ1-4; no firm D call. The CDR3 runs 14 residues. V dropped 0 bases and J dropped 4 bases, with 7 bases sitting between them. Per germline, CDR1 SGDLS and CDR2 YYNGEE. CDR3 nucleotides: TGTGCCAGCAGCGTAGGGCAGCATAATGAAAAACTGTTTTTT. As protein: CASSVGQHNEKLFF.

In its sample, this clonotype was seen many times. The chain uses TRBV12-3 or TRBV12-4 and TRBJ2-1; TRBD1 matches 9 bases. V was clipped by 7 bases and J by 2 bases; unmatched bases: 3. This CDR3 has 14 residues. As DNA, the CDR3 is TGTGCCAGCACCAGGGACAGGGCCTACAATGAGCAGTTCTTC. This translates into CASTRDRAYNEQFF.

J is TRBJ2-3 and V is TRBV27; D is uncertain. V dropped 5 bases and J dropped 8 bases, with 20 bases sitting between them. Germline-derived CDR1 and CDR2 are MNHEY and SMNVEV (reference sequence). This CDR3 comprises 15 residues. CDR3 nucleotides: TGTGCCAGCAGTAAAGACACCCGGGTGGGCGGTACGCAGTATTTT. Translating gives CASSKDTRVGGTQYF.

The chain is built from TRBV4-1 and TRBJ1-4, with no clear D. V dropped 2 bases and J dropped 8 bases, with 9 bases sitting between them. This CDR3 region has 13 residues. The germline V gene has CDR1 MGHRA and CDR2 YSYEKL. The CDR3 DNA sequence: TGCGCCAGCAGCCAATCCAGGACCGAAAAACTGTTTTTT. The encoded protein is CASSQSRTEKLFF.

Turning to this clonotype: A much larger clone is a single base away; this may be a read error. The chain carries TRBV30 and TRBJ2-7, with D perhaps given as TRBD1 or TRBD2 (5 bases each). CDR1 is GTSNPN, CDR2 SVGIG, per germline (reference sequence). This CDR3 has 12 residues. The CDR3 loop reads CAGSGHSYEQYF. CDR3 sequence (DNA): TGTGCCGGGAGTGGACACTCCTACGAGCAGTACTTC.

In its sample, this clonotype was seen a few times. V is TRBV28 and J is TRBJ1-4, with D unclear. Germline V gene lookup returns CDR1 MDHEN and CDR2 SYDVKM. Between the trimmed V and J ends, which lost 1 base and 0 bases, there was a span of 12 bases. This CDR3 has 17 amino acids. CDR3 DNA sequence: TGTGCCAGCAGTTTATCTCGGTGGGAAGCAACTAATGAAAAACTGTTTTTT. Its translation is CASSLSRWEATNEKLFF.

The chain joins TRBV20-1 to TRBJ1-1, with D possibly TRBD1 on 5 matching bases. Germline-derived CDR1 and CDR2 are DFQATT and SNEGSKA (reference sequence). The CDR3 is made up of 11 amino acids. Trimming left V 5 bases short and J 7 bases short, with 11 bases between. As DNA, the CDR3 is TGCAGTGCTGGGACGGGGATTGAAGCTTTCTTT. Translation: CSAGTGIEAFF.

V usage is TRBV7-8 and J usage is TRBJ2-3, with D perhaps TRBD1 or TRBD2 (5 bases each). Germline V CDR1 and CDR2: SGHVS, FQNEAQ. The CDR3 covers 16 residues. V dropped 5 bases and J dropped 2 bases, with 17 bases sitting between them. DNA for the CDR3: TGTGCCAGCAGCCCCCGTGGGGGTGAGGTCACAGATACGCAGTATTTT. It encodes CASSPRGGEVTDTQYF.

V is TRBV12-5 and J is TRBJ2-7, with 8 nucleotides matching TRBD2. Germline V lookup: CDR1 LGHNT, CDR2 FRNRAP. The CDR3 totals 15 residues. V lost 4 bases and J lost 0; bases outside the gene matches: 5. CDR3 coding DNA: TGTGCTAGTGGTTCTGGGCTAGCGGGCTCCTACGAGCAGTACTTC. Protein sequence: CASGSGLAGSYEQYF.

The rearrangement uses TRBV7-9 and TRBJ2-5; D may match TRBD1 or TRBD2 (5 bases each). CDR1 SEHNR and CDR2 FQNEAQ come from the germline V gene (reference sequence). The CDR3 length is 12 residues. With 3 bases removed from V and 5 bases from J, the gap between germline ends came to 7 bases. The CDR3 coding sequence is TGTGCCAGCAGCTTCAGGGAGGAGACCCAGTACTTC. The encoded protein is CASSFREETQYF.

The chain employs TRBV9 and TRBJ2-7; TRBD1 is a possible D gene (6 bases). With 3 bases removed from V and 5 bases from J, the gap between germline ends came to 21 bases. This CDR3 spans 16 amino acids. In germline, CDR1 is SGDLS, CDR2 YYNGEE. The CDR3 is CASSGPRTVSVHEQYF. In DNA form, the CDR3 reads TGTGCCAGCAGCGGACCTCGGACAGTGTCGGTCCACGAGCAGTACTTC.

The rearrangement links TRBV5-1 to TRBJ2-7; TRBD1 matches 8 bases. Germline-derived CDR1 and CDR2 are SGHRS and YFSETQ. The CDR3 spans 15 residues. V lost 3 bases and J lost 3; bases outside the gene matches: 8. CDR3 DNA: TGCGCCAGCAGCTCTGCAGGGGGCTACTACTACGAGCAGTACTTC. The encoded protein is CASSSAGGYYYEQYF.

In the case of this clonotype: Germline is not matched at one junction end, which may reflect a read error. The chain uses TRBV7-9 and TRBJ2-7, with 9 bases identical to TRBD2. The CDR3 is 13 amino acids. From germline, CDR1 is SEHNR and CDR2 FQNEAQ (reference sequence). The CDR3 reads CAGGPIYSYEQYF. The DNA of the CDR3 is TGCGCGGGGGGGCCGATTTACTCCTACGAGCAGTACTTC.

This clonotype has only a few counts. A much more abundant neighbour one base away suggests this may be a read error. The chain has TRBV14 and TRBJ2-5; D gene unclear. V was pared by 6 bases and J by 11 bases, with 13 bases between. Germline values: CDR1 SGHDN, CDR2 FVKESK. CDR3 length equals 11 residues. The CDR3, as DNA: TGTGCCAGCAGGCTCTACAATGAGCAGTACTTC. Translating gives CASRLYNEQYF. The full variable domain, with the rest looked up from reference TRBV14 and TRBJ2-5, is EAGVTQFPSHSVIEKGQTVTLRCDPISGHDNLYWYRRVMGKEIKFLLHFVKESKQDESGMPNNRFLAERTGGTYSTLKVQPAELEDSGVYFCASRLYNEQYFGPGTRLLVL.